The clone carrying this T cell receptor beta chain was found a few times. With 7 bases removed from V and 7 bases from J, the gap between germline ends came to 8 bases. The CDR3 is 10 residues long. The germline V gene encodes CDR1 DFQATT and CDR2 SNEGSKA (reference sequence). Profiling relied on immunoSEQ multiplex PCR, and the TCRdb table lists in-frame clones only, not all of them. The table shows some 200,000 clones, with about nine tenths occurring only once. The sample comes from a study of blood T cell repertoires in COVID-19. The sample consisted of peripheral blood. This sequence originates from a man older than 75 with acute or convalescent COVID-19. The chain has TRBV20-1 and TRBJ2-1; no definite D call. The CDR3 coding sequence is TGCAGTGTTTTTCAGAATGAGCAGTTCTTC. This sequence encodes CSVFQNEQFF.